The T cell receptor beta chain described here comes from a study of metastatic and nonmetastatic thyroid tumors. Study overall: The authors compared repertoires across blood and tumor or nodule tissue from malignant and benign thyroid patients.

Study-wide results and limits: As reported, TCR beta diversity in blood and tumor was significantly higher in malignant thyroid tumors than in benign nodules.

Comments on this clone: Its cognate antigen is unknown.

The CDR3 sequence is 15 residues long. The V gene lost 4 bases and the J gene lost 3 bases, with 15 bases spanning the gap. CDR1 is LNHDA and CDR2 is SQIVND in the germline V gene (reference sequence). Original handling: Building a distant-metastasis classifier for papillary thyroid cancer drew on CDR3 differences across clinicopathological groups. TCRdb reprocessed the PCR reads using MiXCR. The V and J calls were not made by the authors but by TCRdb's processing. The table shows over 11,000 clones, with around a quarter occurring only once. No treatment had been given to any patient before thyroid surgery.

This clonotype was obtained from a female donor with papillary thyroid cancer or a benign thyroid nodule (not recorded which). Some clones in this sample may be carry-over from other donors' samples. The V call is TRBV19, the J call TRBJ1-1; D is possibly TRBD1 (6 bases). The specimen was blood. CDR3 in amino acids: CASSSNQGRHTEAFF. The CDR3 nucleotides are TGTGCCAGTAGTAGTAATCAGGGGAGGCACACTGAAGCTTTCTTT.